Below are 30 T cell receptor beta chains sequenced from a single sample in a study of OX40 agonist ivuxolimab in advanced cancers. This table comes from immunoSEQ multiplex PCR, and its TCRdb copy is limited to in-frame clones, with some not included. In the table there are about 77,000 clones, over 75% of which are singletons. The sample was CD4+ or CD8+ T cells sorted from blood, taken in a trial of the OX40 agonist ivuxolimab. The source is an adult with an advanced solid tumor such as melanoma, head and neck, liver or kidney cancer.

The V call is TRBV5-1, the J call TRBJ2-6; 9 bases fit TRBD1. Trimming took 0 bases from V and 4 from J; bases not matched to a gene: 8. The germline V gene encodes CDR1 SGHRS and CDR2 YFSETQ. The CDR3 covers 18 residues. Written as DNA, the CDR3 is TGCGCCAGCAGCTTGGCGTTGACAGGGGGTTCAGGGGCCAACGTCCTGACTTTC. Its protein product is CASSLALTGGSGANVLTF.

The V and J genes are TRBV2 and TRBJ1-3; 7 bases are shared with TRBD1. Trimming at V came to 7 bases and at J to 0 bases, leaving 6 bases not matched to a gene. Germline lookup yields CDR1 SNHLY and CDR2 FYNNEI. The CDR3 covers 15 residues. CDR3 residues: CASTGQLLSGNTIYF. In nucleotides, the CDR3 is TGTGCCAGCACGGGACAGCTGCTCTCTGGAAACACCATATATTTT.

The chain has TRBV11-2 and TRBJ2-3; TRBD1 might be the D (5 bases). Trimming cost V 5 bases and J 5 bases, with 11 bases left between them. Germline V CDR1 and CDR2: SGHAT, FQNNGV. The CDR3 contains 13 residues. This chain's CDR3 is CASSRRGGDTQYF. In DNA form, the CDR3 reads TGTGCCAGCAGCCGAAGGGGCGGAGATACGCAGTATTTT.

The chain is built from TRBV6-5 and TRBJ2-3; tentative D call: TRBD1 (5 bases). CDR3 size: 15 residues. Germline V gene data show CDR1 as MNHEY and CDR2 as SVGAGI. V was cut by 3 bases and J by 6 bases, with 16 bases left in between. CDR3 in DNA: TGTGCCAGCAGTTATTTCAGCCAAGGGGTCGATACGCAGTATTTT. It codes for CASSYFSQGVDTQYF.

As DNA, the CDR3 is TGTGCCATCAGTGAGTCGCCGGCGGGGGCCCTCTACGAGCAGTACTTC. Its translation is CAISESPAGALYEQYF. This sequence joins TRBV10-3 and TRBJ2-7; D may be TRBD2 (7 bases). CDR1 ENHRY and CDR2 SYGVKD come from the germline V gene. V was trimmed by 0 bases and J by 3 bases, leaving 15 bases between them. The CDR3 runs to 16 residues.

The chain is built from TRBV2 and TRBJ1-3, with D unresolved. Between the trimmed V and J ends, which lost 1 base and 1 base, there was a span of 8 bases. CDR3 length equals 15 residues. Germline lookup yields CDR1 SNHLY and CDR2 FYNNEI. CDR3 sequence: CASSEDRPSGNTIYF. The CDR3 nucleotides read TGTGCCAGCAGTGAAGACAGACCTTCTGGAAACACCATATATTTT.

This chain joins TRBV28 and TRBJ1-5; D is uncertain. Trimming took off 5 bases at V and 6 bases at J, with 14 bases between the two ends. There are 14 residues in the CDR3. Looked up from germline, CDR1 is MDHEN and CDR2 is SYDVKM. CDR3 DNA: TGTGCCAGCAGTATAATCCCCGGTTCTCAGCCCCAGCATTTT. Residues: CASSIIPGSQPQHF.

The chain couples TRBV7-2 to TRBJ1-3; possible D gene TRBD1, 5 bases. V dropped 0 bases and J dropped 7 bases, with 10 bases sitting between them. Germline CDR1 SGHTA, CDR2 FQGNSA. The CDR3 has 14 residues. The CDR3 spells CASSLARGPNTIYF. The CDR3 DNA follows: TGTGCCAGCAGCTTAGCCCGGGGCCCGAACACCATATATTTT.

The chain has TRBV30 and TRBJ1-2, with 7 bases matching TRBD1. V lost 6 bases and J lost 7; bases outside the gene matches: 11. This CDR3 contains 13 residues. Germline V gives CDR1 GTSNPN, CDR2 SVGIG (reference sequence). The DNA for the CDR3 is TGTGCCTGCTGGACGAGACAGGGTCGTGGCTACACCTTC. This codes for CACWTRQGRGYTF.

V and J are TRBV4-2 and TRBJ1-2, with 8 bases aligning to TRBD1. The CDR3 extends over 15 amino acids. CDR1 is LGHNA, CDR2 YNFKEQ, per germline. The ends lost 2 bases at V and 4 bases at J; junction bases unmatched: 6. This CDR3 is CASSQSGQGLYGYTF. For the CDR3, the DNA is TGTGCCAGCAGCCAATCTGGACAGGGCCTCTATGGCTACACCTTC.

Here the CDR3 reads CASRAPRAGYNEQFF. The DNA for the CDR3 is TGTGCCAGCAGGGCCCCAAGGGCTGGTTACAATGAGCAGTTCTTC. The chain recombines TRBV25-1 with TRBJ2-1; no definite D call. With 6 bases removed from V and 4 bases from J, the gap between germline ends came to 16 bases. The V gene's germline CDR1 is MGHDK and CDR2 SYGVNS. The CDR3 length is 15 residues.

CDR3 bases: TGCGCCAGCAGCCAAGATGGGGGCTATAATTCACCCCTCCACTTT. As protein: CASSQDGGYNSPLHF. The genes are TRBV4-3 and TRBJ1-6; a weak D match, TRBD1 (5 bases). This CDR3 region has 15 residues. With 0 bases removed from V and 3 bases from J, the gap between germline ends came to 6 bases. The V gene's germline CDR1 is LGHNA and CDR2 YSLEER.

In this sample, this clone turned up a few times. This chain uses TRBV7-3 with TRBJ1-2, with D possibly TRBD1 on 5 matching bases. The V gene's germline CDR1 is SGHTA and CDR2 FQGTGA. The CDR3 runs to 13 residues. V was clipped by 2 bases and J by 6 bases, with 10 bases between them. Here the CDR3 reads CASSLGQGHGYTF. DNA of the CDR3: TGTGCCAGCAGCTTAGGGCAGGGTCATGGCTACACCTTC.

The chain links TRBV7-3 to TRBJ1-1; TRBD1 agrees at 9 bases. In germline, CDR1 is SGHTA, CDR2 FQGTGA. The CDR3 has 13 amino acids. The trim removed 5 bases at V and 5 bases at J, leaving 3 bases unmatched. CDR3 amino acids: CASSVDRGTEAFF. Written as DNA, the CDR3 is TGTGCCAGCAGCGTCGACAGGGGGACTGAAGCTTTCTTT. Using reference TRBV7-3 and TRBJ1-1 for the parts outside the CDR3, the full variable domain is GAGVSQTPSNKVTEKGKYVELRCDPISGHTALYWYRQSLGQGPEFLIYFQGTGAADDSGLPNDRFFAVRPEGSVSTLKIQRTERGDSAVYLCASSVDRGTEAFFGQGTRLTVV.

The chain has TRBV4-1 and TRBJ1-5; D possibly corresponds to TRBD1 (6 bases). The CDR3 runs to 16 residues. Looked up from germline, CDR1 is MGHRA and CDR2 is YSYEKL. With 4 bases removed from V and 7 bases from J, the gap between germline ends came to 20 bases. CDR3 sequence reads: CASSPTLLQGGQPQHF. The CDR3 DNA reads TGCGCCAGCAGCCCCACTCTCTTACAGGGCGGCCAGCCCCAGCATTTT.

The genes are TRBV29-1 and TRBJ1-5, with 8 nucleotides matching TRBD1. The germline V gene has CDR1 SQVTM and CDR2 ANQGSEA. The CDR3 runs 14 residues. V was pared by 6 bases and J by 6 bases, with 10 bases of the junction left unmatched. The CDR3 loop is CSVVTGDAAQPQHF. The CDR3 DNA follows: TGCAGCGTCGTGACAGGGGACGCGGCTCAGCCCCAGCATTTT.

This clone occurred a few times. The chain recombines TRBV7-2 with TRBJ2-3, with a possible D match to TRBD1 (6 bases). Germline CDR1 and CDR2: SGHTA and FQGNSA. CDR3 length equals 16 residues. V lost 1 base and J lost 1, with 12 bases in between. DNA of the CDR3: TGTGCCAGCAGCTTAGAAGCCAGGGGCGGCACAGATACGCAGTATTTT. Its protein is CASSLEARGGTDTQYF. Combining the CDR3 with reference TRBV7-2 and TRBJ2-3 gives the whole variable domain GAGVSQSPSNKVTEKGKDVELRCDPISGHTALYWYRQSLGQGLEFLIYFQGNSAPDKSGLPSDRFSAERTGGSVSTLTIQRTQQEDSAVYLCASSLEARGGTDTQYFGPGTRLTVL.

CDR3 DNA: TGTGCCAGAACCTTCGGACTAGCGGGGGGCACAGATACGCAGTATTTT. Its translation: CARTFGLAGGTDTQYF. The V and J genes are TRBV7-5 and TRBJ2-3; TRBD2 is the table's D call and was not checked against the DNA. TRBV7-5 is tagged as a pseudogene. The CDR3 covers 16 residues.

The chain has TRBV30 and TRBJ2-6; no firm D call. Deletions cut 0 bases from V and 0 bases from J, with 9 bases between. Germline V CDR1 and CDR2: GTSNPN, SVGIG (reference sequence). The CDR3 loop spans 16 amino acids. The CDR3 region has the DNA TGTGCCTGGAGTGTATTCGGTAGCTCTGGGGCCAACGTCCTGACTTTC. This sequence encodes CAWSVFGSSGANVLTF.

CDR3 DNA sequence: TGTGCCAGCAGTTCGGACCGGTATGGCTACACCTTC. As protein: CASSSDRYGYTF. V and J are TRBV27 and TRBJ1-2; D gene uncertain. This CDR3 has 12 residues. V lost 4 bases to trimming and J lost 5 bases, with 8 bases between them. Germline V CDR1 and CDR2: MNHEY, SMNVEV (reference sequence).

This clone was observed a single time. V and J are TRBV7-2 and TRBJ1-3, with D possibly matching TRBD1 (6 bases). There are 16 residues in the CDR3. Germline-derived CDR1 and CDR2 are SGHTA and FQGNSA. The V end lost 2 bases, the J end lost 1 base, and 12 bases lay between the germline ends. The CDR3 DNA is TGTGCCAGCAGCTTATGGCACAGGGAGTCTGGAAACACCATATATTTT. Its protein product is CASSLWHRESGNTIYF.

The rearrangement links TRBV27 to TRBJ1-2, with 7 bases lining up with TRBD1. The V gene's germline CDR1 is MNHEY and CDR2 SMNVEV (reference sequence). With V trimmed by 8 bases and J by 1 base, 7 bases remained unmatched. This CDR3 has 14 amino acids. The CDR3 here is CASSNRGYNYGYTF. In DNA, the CDR3 is TGTGCCAGCTCGAACAGGGGTTATAACTATGGCTACACCTTC.

The rearrangement uses TRBV14 and TRBJ2-7; D call uncertain. The CDR3 is made up of 13 amino acids. Deletions cut 5 bases from V and 2 bases from J, with 10 bases between. CDR1 is SGHDN and CDR2 is FVKESK in the germline V gene. In DNA form, the CDR3 reads TGTGCCAGCAGCGAAACAGTCACCTACGAGCAGTACTTC. Translating it yields CASSETVTYEQYF.

This chain connects TRBV2 to TRBJ2-5, with TRBD1 as a possible D gene (7 bases). The CDR3 spans 13 residues. Trimming left V 8 bases short and J 3 bases short, with 13 bases between. CDR1 is SNHLY and CDR2 is FYNNEI in the germline V gene. The CDR3 reads CASQGGYEETQYF. The CDR3 bases are TGTGCCAGCCAGGGGGGCTACGAAGAGACCCAGTACTTC.

This clone came up a few times. The chain links TRBV18 to TRBJ2-7, with unresolved D. V gave up 5 bases and J gave up 2 bases, with 7 bases separating them. This CDR3 is built from 12 residues. The germline V gene encodes CDR1 KGHSH and CDR2 LQKENI. CDR3 sequence reads: CASSAEAYEQYF. CDR3 nucleotides: TGTGCCAGCTCAGCAGAAGCCTACGAGCAGTACTTC.

This chain joins TRBV9 and TRBJ2-5; D remains unclear. Trimming took 4 bases from V and 5 from J, leaving 15 bases between them. The CDR3 is 14 residues long. The germline CDR1 and CDR2 sequences are SGDLS and YYNGEE. CDR3 nucleotides: TGTGCCAGCAGCCCCCGACGGAGAAAGGAGACCCAGTACTTC. Its protein product is CASSPRRRKETQYF.

The chain is built from TRBV7-3 and TRBJ2-5; D is unresolved. The germline V gene encodes CDR1 SGHTA and CDR2 FQGTGA. There are 14 residues in the CDR3. V was pared by 2 bases and J by 0 bases, with 7 bases between. CDR3 sequence reads: CASSLDVDQETQYF. The CDR3 bases are TGTGCCAGCAGCTTAGACGTGGACCAAGAGACCCAGTACTTC.

This clone was seen only once. J is TRBJ1-2 and V is TRBV6-5; 7 nucleotides match TRBD1. The CDR3 is 15 amino acids. Trimming removed 6 bases from V and 5 bases from J; junction bases left unmatched: 12. CDR1 MNHEY and CDR2 SVGAGI come from the germline V gene. The CDR3 bases are TGTGCCAGCAGGACACCTACCAGGGGGAGTTATGGCTACACCTTC. Its translation: CASRTPTRGSYGYTF.

V gene TRBV7-2 combines with J gene TRBJ1-1; 7 bases map to TRBD1. This CDR3 is 14 amino acids long. CDR1 is SGHTA, CDR2 FQGNSA, per germline. V was pared by 5 bases and J by 4 bases, with 7 bases of the junction left unmatched. CDR3 nucleotides: TGTGCCAGCAGCCCTCAACCAGGGGGCACTGAAGCTTTCTTT. Its translation is CASSPQPGGTEAFF.

The table lists this clone with a count of one. This chain connects TRBV7-2 to TRBJ2-5; D not certain. This CDR3 comprises 11 residues. V was cut by 7 bases and J by 5 bases, with 8 bases left in between. Germline assignment: CDR1 SGHTA and CDR2 FQGNSA. The CDR3 loop reads CASTLSETQYF. The CDR3 bases are TGTGCCAGCACCCTTTCCGAGACCCAGTACTTC.